This T cell receptor beta chain was obtained from a study of shared clonotypes between healthy human individuals. Study information: Three CD4 naive, three CD4 memory, two CD8 naive and one CD8 memory plate were used per donor.

Study outcomes and limitations: Among donors, clonotype sharing was expected to be affected by sequencing depth.

On this clone: Its matching antigen is unknown.

All of the donors resided in Nashville, Tennessee, and each was a Caucasian adult. An even split of each subset's genomic DNA across several immunoSEQ plates was performed. Sequencing used immunoSEQ multiplex PCR; TCRdb keeps in-frame clones, though not all of them. The repertoire holds fewer than 3 million clones, with 85% to 95% as singletons. The V gene lost 1 base and the J gene lost 3 bases, with 10 bases spanning the gap. The germline V gene encodes CDR1 MGHRA and CDR2 YSYEKL. This CDR3 spans 14 amino acids. Material: naive CD4+ T cells from PBMCs. This sample's subset: CD45RA+ positively selected. This chain connects TRBV4-1 to TRBJ2-7, with a tentative D call TRBD1 (6 bases). This sequence originates from a man aged 18 to 30 in good health. Some clones in this sample may be carry-over from other donors' samples. The CDR3 DNA follows: TGCGCCAGCAGCCAAGTAGGGGGAGACTACGAGCAGTACTTC. As protein: CASSQVGGDYEQYF.